The 9 T cell receptor beta chains presented below share a single source sample, sequenced in a study of cytomegalovirus exposure and HLA in healthy donors. 60 Vbeta and 13 Jbeta primers were used in PCR. Sequenced by immunoSEQ multiplex PCR; TCRdb stores in-frame clones only, minus some. Counted here are about 59,000 clones, around 80% occurring once; the ten biggest clones make up 3.9%. The sequenced material came from PBMCs. The receptors come from a woman aged 40 to 49 in good health and CMV-seronegative.

About this clone: Distinct nucleotide sequences in the sample also encode this CDR3. V usage is TRBV2 and J usage is TRBJ2-5; unclear D gene. The CDR3 runs 13 residues. CDR1 and CDR2 (germline): SNHLY, FYNNEI. Trimming shortened V by 7 bases and J by 5 bases, and 14 bases separated the two germline ends. The CDR3 nucleotides read TGTGCCAGCACTTTGACGGGTTGGGAGACCCAGTACTTC. This gives the protein CASTLTGWETQYF. The full variable domain, in which reference TRBV2 and TRBJ2-5 provide the parts outside the CDR3, is EPEVTQTPSHQVTQMGQEVILRCVPISNHLYFYWYRQILGQKVEFLVSFYNNEISEKSEIFDDQFSVERPDGSNFTLKIRSTKLEDSAMYFCASTLTGWETQYFGPGTRLLVL.

This clone was recorded once. V and J are TRBV28 and TRBJ1-1; D remains ambiguous. Trimming cost V 10 bases and J 3 bases, with 12 bases left between them. In germline, CDR1 is MDHEN, CDR2 SYDVKM. This CDR3 has 12 amino acids. The CDR3 DNA sequence: TGTGCCACCAGATTAGAGTACACTGAAGCTTTCTTT. Translating it yields CATRLEYTEAFF.

The rearrangement uses TRBV27 and TRBJ2-7; maybe TRBD1 (6 bases). V was clipped by 3 bases and J by 2 bases, with 11 bases between them. The V gene's germline CDR1 is MNHEY and CDR2 SMNVEV (reference sequence). The CDR3 is made up of 14 amino acids. In nucleotides, the CDR3 is TGTGCCAGCAGTTTCGGGGACAACCCCTACGAGCAGTACTTC. Translating it yields CASSFGDNPYEQYF.

V usage is TRBV28 and J usage is TRBJ1-1, with 7 nucleotides matching TRBD1. This CDR3 contains 15 residues. The V and J ends lost 2 bases and 8 bases, in that order; junction bases with no gene match: 11. Per germline, CDR1 MDHEN and CDR2 SYDVKM. The DNA for the CDR3 is TGTGCCAGCAGTTTAGGGCGGGCTGGGGACAGAGAAGCTTTCTTT. As protein: CASSLGRAGDREAFF.

The chain combines TRBV6-5 with TRBJ1-4; the match to TRBD1 covers 8 bases. This CDR3 contains 13 residues. V gave up 8 bases and J gave up 8 bases; unmatched junction bases: 7. CDR1 is MNHEY, CDR2 SVGAGI, per germline. CDR3 coding DNA: TGTGCCAGCCGGACAGGGTTCAGGGAAAAACTGTTTTTT. Amino acid sequence: CASRTGFREKLFF.

The chain couples TRBV27 to TRBJ1-4, with a tentative D call TRBD1 (5 bases). Trimming took off 5 bases at V and 4 bases at J, with 11 bases between the two ends. CDR1 MNHEY and CDR2 SMNVEV come from the germline V gene (reference sequence). The CDR3 length is 14 residues. For the CDR3, the DNA is TGTGCCAGCAGTACGGGACTGAATAATGAAAAACTGTTTTTT. Encoded protein: CASSTGLNNEKLFF. Combining the CDR3 with reference TRBV27 and TRBJ1-4 gives the whole variable domain EAQVTQNPRYLITVTGKKLTVTCSQNMNHEYMSWYRQDPGLGLRQIYYSMNVEVTDKGDVPEGYKVSRKEKRNFPLILESPSPNQTSLYFCASSTGLNNEKLFFGSGTQLSVL.

The chain has TRBV27 and TRBJ2-3; 8 positions agree with TRBD1. The CDR3 has 11 residues. The V and J ends lost 7 bases and 9 bases, in that order; junction bases with no gene match: 3. The V gene's germline CDR1 is MNHEY and CDR2 SMNVEV (reference sequence). The CDR3 coding sequence is TGTGCCAGCACACAGGGGGTAACGCAGTATTTT. Protein product: CASTQGVTQYF.

The V gene is TRBV11-2, the J gene TRBJ2-5; 8 bases are a match to TRBD1. V lost 1 base to trimming and J lost 1 base; unmatched junction nucleotides: 2. CDR3 length equals 15 residues. Germline values: CDR1 SGHAT, CDR2 FQNNGV. CDR3 coding DNA: TGTGCCAGCAGCTTAGCACAGGGGGGCCAAGAGACCCAGTACTTC. Its protein product is CASSLAQGGQETQYF.

The rearrangement uses TRBV15 and TRBJ1-4, with D maybe TRBD1 (5 bases). V was cut by 7 bases and J by 8 bases, with 20 bases left in between. Germline V gene lookup returns CDR1 LNHNV and CDR2 YYDKDF (reference sequence). CDR3 length equals 15 residues. For the CDR3, the DNA is TGTGCCACCACCAGTATGGGGGGGTTACACGAAAAACTGTTTTTT. Translating gives CATTSMGGLHEKLFF.